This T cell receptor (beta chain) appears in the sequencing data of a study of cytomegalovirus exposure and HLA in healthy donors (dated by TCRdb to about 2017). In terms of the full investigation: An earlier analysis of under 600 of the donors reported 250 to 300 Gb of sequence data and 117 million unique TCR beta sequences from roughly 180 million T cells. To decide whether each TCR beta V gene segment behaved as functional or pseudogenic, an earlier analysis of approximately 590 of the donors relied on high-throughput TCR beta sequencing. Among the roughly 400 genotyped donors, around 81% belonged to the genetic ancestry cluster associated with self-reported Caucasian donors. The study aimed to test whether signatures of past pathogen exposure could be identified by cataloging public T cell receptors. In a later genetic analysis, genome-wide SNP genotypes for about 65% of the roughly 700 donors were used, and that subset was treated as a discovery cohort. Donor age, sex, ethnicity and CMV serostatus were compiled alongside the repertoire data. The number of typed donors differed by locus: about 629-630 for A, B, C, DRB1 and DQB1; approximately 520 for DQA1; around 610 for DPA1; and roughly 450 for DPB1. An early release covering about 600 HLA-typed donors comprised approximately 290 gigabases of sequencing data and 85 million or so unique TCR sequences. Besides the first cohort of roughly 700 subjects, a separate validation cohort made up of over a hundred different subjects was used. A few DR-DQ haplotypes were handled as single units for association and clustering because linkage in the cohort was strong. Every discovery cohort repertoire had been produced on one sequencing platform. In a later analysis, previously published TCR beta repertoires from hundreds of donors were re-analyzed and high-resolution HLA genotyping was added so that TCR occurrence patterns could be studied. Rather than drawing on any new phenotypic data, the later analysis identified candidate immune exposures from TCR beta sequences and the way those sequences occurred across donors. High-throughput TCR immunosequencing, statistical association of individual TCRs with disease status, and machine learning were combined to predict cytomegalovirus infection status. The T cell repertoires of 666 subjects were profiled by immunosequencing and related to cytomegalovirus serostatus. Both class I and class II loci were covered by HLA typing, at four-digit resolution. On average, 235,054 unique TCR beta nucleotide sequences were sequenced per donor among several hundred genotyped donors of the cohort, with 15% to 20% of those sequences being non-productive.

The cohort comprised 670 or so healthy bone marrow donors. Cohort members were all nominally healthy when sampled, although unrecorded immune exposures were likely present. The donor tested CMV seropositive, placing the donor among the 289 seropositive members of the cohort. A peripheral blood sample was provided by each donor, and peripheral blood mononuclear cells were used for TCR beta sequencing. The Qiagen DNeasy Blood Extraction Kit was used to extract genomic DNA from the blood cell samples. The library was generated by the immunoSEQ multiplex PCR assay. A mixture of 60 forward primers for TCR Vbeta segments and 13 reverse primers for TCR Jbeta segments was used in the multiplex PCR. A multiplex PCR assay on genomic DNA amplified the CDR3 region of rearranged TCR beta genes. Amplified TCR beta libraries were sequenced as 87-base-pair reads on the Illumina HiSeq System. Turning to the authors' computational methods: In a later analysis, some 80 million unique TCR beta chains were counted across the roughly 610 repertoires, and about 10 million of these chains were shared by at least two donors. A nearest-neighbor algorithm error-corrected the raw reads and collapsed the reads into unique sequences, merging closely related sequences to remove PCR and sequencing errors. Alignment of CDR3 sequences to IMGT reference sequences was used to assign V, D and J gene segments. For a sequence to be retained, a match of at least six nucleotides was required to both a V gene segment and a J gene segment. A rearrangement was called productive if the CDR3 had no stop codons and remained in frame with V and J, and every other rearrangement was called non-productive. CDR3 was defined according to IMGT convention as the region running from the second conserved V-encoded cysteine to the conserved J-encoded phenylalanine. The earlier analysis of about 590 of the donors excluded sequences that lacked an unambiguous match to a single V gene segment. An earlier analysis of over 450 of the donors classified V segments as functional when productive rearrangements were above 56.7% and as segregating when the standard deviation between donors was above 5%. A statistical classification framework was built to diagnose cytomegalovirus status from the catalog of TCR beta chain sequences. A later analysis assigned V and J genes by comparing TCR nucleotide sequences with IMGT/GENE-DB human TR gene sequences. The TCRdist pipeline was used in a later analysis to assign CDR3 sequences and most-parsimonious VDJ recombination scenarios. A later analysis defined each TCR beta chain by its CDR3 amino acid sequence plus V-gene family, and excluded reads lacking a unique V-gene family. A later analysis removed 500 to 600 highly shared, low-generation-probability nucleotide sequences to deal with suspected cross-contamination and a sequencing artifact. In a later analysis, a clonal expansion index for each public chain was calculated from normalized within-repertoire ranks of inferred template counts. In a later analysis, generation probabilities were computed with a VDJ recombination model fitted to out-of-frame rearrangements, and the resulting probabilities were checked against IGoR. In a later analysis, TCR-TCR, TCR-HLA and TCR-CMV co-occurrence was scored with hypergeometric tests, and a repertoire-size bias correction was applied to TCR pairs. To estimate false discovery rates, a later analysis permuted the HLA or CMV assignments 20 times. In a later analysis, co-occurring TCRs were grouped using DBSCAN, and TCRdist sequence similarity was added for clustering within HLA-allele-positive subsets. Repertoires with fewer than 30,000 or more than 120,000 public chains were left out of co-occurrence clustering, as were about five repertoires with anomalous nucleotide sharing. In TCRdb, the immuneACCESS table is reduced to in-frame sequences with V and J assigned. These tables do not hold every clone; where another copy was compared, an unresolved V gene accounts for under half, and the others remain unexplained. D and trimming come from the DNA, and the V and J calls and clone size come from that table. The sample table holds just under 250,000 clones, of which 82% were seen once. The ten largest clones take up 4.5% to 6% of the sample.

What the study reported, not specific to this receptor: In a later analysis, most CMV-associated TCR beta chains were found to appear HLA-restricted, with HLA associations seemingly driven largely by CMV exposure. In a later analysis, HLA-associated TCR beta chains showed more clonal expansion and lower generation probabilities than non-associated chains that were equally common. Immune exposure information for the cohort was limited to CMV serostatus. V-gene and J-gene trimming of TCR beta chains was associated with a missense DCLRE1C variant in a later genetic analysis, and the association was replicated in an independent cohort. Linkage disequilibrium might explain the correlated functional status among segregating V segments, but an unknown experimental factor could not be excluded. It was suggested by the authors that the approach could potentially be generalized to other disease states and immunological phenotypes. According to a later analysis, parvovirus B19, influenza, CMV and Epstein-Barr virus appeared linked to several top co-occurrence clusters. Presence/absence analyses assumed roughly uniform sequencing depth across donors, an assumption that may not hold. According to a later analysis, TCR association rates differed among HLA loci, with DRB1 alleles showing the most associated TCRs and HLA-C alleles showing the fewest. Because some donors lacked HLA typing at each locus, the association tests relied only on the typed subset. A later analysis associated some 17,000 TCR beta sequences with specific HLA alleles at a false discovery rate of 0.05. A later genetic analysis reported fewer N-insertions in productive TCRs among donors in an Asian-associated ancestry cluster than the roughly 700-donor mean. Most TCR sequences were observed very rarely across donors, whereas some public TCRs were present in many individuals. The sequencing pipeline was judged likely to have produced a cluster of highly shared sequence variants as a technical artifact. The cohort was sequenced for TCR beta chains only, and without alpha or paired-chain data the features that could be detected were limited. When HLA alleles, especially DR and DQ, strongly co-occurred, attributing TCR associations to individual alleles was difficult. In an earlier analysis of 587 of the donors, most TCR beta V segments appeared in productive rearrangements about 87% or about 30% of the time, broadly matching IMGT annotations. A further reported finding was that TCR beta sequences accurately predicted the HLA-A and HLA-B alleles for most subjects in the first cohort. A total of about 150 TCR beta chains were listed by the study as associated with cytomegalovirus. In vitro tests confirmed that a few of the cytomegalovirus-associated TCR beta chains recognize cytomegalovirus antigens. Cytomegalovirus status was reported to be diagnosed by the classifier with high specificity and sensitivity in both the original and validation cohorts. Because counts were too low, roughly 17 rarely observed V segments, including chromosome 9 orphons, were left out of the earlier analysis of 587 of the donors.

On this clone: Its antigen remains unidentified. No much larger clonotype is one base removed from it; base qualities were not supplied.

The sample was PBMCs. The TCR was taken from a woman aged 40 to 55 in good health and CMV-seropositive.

CDR3 sequence: CASRPGLGFNEQFF. The DNA reads as follows: TGTGCCAGCAGACCGGGACTAGGGTTTAATGAGCAGTTCTTC. Here the chain combines TRBV9 and TRBJ2-1; TRBD2 aligns with 8 central bases. V ends up 5 bases short and J 7 bases short, with an unmatched junction base count of 8. There are 14 amino acids in the CDR3, from cysteine to phenylalanine inclusive. Left in the record is the CDR3 DNA by itself, 42 bases read in frame from the first base. CDR1 and CDR2 are read off the germline V gene as SGDLS and YYNGEE.